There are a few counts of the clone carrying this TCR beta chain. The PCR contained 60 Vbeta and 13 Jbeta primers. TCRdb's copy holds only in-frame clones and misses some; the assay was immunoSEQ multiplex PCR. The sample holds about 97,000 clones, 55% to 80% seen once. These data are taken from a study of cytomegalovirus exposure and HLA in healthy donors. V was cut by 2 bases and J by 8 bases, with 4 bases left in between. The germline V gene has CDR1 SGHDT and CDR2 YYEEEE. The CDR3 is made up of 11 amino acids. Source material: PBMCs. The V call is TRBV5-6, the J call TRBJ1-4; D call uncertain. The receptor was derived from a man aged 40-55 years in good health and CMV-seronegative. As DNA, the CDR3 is TGTGCCAGCAGCTTCGGGGAAAAACTGTTTTTT. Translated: CASSFGEKLFF.